These 8 T cell receptor beta chains were sequenced from one sample in a study of T cells after yellow fever vaccination. Via MiXCR, TCRdb re-called the 5' RACE reads, giving one row per CDR3 protein. The table shows fewer than 450,000 distinct CDR3 sequences, with 7% to 10% occurring only once. The material was PBMCs, obtained 45 days after the first yellow fever vaccination. These TCRs come from a man between 18 and 35 years old who received the YFV17D yellow fever vaccine.

The table lists this clonotype with a few counts. The gene calls are TRBV6-2 or TRBV6-3 and TRBJ2-7, with D maybe TRBD2 (6 bases). V was pared by 8 bases and J by 3 bases, with 8 bases between. The CDR3 sequence is 11 residues long. Germline CDR1 MNHEY, CDR2 SVGEGT. Here the CDR3 DNA reads TGTGCCAGCGGTAGCGGCTACGAGCAGTACGTC. Encoded protein: CASGSGYEQYV.

This clonotype has at least ten counts. The chain uses TRBV4-1 and TRBJ2-7; D is unresolved. The V end was cut by 0 bases, the J end by 4 bases, with 10 bases between. This CDR3 is 14 amino acids long. Germline loops: CDR1 MGHRA, CDR2 YSYEKL. The CDR3 DNA reads TGCGCCAGCAGCCAAGATCAAGGGTCGTACGAGCAGTACTTC. Its translation: CASSQDQGSYEQYF.

This clonotype was seen only a few times. The V call is TRBV4-2, the J call TRBJ2-1; D is unclear. This CDR3 contains 17 residues. Germline V CDR1 and CDR2: LGHNA, YNFKEQ. V dropped 3 bases and J dropped 7 bases, with 22 bases sitting between them. The CDR3 loop reads CASSQPPGRNLRNEQFF. DNA of the CDR3: TGTGCCAGCAGCCAGCCCCCGGGCAGGAACCTTAGGAATGAGCAGTTCTTC.

DNA for the CDR3: TGTGCCAGCAGCGGAGGACTGTTCGGCTCGCAGTATTTT. This translates into CASSGGLFGSQYF. V is TRBV7-7 and J is TRBJ2-3; D is possibly TRBD2 (5 bases). The CDR3 is 13 residues long. Germline-derived CDR1 and CDR2 are SSHAT and FNYEAQ (reference sequence). Trimming removed 5 bases at V and 10 bases at J, with 16 bases between.

This clonotype has a handful of counts. The chain uses TRBV2 and TRBJ2-5, with TRBD2 matching over 11 bases. The CDR3 totals 15 residues. The germline V gene has CDR1 SNHLY and CDR2 FYNNEI. With 3 bases clipped from V and 4 bases from J, the junction kept 4 bases outside the gene matches. The CDR3 DNA reads TGTGCCAGCAGTGACGAACTAGCGGGGGTAGAGACCCAGTACTTC. Protein product: CASSDELAGVETQYF.

The chain employs TRBV7-2 and TRBJ2-3; TRBD2 is a possible D gene (7 bases). From germline, CDR1 is SGHTA and CDR2 FQGNSA. Trimming removed 2 bases from V and 2 bases from J, with 14 bases in between. This CDR3 is 16 amino acids long. CDR3 coding DNA: TGTGCCAGCAGCTTACTCTCGGGGGGCCTCACAGATACGCAGTATTTT. Translated: CASSLLSGGLTDTQYF.

This clonotype turned up a few times. This rearrangement joins TRBV20-1 to TRBJ2-7, with a weak D call TRBD2 (6 bases). The germline V and J ends were trimmed by 7 bases and 1 base, with 14 bases remaining between them. The CDR3 is made up of 13 amino acids. From germline, CDR1 is DFQATT and CDR2 SNEGSKA (reference sequence). The chain's CDR3 is CSGVREASYEQYV. In DNA form, the CDR3 reads TGCAGTGGAGTAAGGGAGGCATCCTACGAGCAGTACGTC.

This clonotype was observed a handful of times. The CDR3 bases are TGTGCCAGCAGCGCAGCCCGGACTAGCGGGGGGGATACGCAGTATTTT. Residues: CASSAARTSGGDTQYF. The V gene is TRBV7-2, the J gene TRBJ2-3; TRBD2 matches at 14 bases. V shed 5 bases and J 6 bases; nucleotides not matched to a gene: 7. In germline, CDR1 is SGHTA, CDR2 FQGNSA. CDR3 length: 16 amino acids.